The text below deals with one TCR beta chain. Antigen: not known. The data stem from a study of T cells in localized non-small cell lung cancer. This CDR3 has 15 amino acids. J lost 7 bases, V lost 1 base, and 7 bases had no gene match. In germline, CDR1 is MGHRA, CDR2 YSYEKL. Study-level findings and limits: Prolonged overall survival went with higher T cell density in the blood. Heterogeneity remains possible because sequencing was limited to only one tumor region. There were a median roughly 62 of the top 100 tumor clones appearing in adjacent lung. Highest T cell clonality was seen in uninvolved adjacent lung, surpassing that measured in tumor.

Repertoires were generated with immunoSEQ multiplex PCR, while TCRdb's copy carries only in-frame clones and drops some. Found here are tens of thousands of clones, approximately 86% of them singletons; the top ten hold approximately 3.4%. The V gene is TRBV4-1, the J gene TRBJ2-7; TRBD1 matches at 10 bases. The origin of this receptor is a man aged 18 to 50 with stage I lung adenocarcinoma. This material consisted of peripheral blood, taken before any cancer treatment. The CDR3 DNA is TGCGCCAGCAGCCAAGGTCTGACAGGGGGCTGGGAGCAGTACTTC. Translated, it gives CASSQGLTGGWEQYF.